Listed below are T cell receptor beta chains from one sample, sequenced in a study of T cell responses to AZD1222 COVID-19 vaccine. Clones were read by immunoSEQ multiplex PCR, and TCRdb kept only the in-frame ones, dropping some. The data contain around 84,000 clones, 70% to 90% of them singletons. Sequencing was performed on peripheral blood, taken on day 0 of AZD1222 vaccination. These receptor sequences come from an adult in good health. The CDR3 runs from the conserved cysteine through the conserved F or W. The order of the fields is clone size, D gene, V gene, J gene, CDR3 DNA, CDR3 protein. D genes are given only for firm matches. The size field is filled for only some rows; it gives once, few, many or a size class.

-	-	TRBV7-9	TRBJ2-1	TGTGCCAGCAGCTTAGTAGCGCCTGAGCAGTTCTTC	CASSLVAPEQFF
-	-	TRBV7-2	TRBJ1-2	TGTGCCAGCAGCTTAGGAAGGGAGAGGGGCTATGGCTACACCTTC	CASSLGRERGYGYTF
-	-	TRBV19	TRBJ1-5	TGTGCCAGTAGTATACGGGGATGGGGGGGTCAGCCCCAGCATTTT	CASSIRGWGGQPQHF
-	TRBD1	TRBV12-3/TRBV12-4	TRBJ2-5	TGTGCCAGCAGTCGGGACAGCCAAGAGACCCAGTACTTC	CASSRDSQETQYF
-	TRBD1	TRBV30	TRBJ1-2	TGTGCCTGGAGGGCCCGACAGGGGAAGACCTATGGCTACACCTTC	CAWRARQGKTYGYTF
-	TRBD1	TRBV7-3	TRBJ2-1	TGTGCCAGCAGCTTACGATCAGGGGGAAGCTCCTACAATGAGCAGTTCTTC	CASSLRSGGSSYNEQFF
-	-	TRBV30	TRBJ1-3	TGTGCCTGGAGCGTAACAGGTGGAAACACCATATATTTT	CAWSVTGGNTIYF
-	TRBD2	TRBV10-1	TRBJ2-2	TGCGCCAGCAGTGAGTCAATGAAAAGCGGGAGGTCCGGGGAGCTGTTTTTT	CASSESMKSGRSGELFF
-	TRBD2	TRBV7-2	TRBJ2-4	TGTGCCAGCAGTTCTAGAGCGGGAGCGGGTCTGGCGAACATTCAGTACTTC	CASSSRAGAGLANIQYF
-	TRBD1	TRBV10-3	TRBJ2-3	TGTGCCATCAAGGGACAGCCCACAGATACGCAGTATTTT	CAIKGQPTDTQYF
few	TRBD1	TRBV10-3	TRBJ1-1	TGTGCCATCAGTCCTATGACAGGGGTTTTCGCTTTCTTT	CAISPMTGVFAFF
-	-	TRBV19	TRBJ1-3	TGTGCCAGTTTCAGGACGGGCTCTGGAAACACCATATATTTT	CASFRTGSGNTIYF
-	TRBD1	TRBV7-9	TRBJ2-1	TGTGCCAGCAGCTTAGAAGAAGGGACAGGGTATAATGAGCAGTTCTTC	CASSLEEGTGYNEQFF
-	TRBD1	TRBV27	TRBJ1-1	TGTGCCAGCAGTTTAGAGACAGGGAGAGGCACTGAAGCTTTCTTT	CASSLETGRGTEAFF
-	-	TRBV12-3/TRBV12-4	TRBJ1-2	TGTGCCAGCAGGGAGCAGGGAAGTGGCTACACCTTC	CASREQGSGYTF
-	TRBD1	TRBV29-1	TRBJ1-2	TGCAGCGTCTACGGACAGGGTGACGGCTACACCTTC	CSVYGQGDGYTF
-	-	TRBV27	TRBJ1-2	TGTGCCAGCAGTTTAAGGGAATATGGCTACACCTTC	CASSLREYGYTF
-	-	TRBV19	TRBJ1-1	TGTGCCAGTACCGGGATTGAAGCTTTCTTT	CASTGIEAFF
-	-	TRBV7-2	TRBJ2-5	TGTGCCAGCAACCCTTTAGGGAAAGAGACCCAGTACTTC	CASNPLGKETQYF
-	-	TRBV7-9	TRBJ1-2	TGTGCCAGCAGCTTAGCTGACTATGGCTACACCTTC	CASSLADYGYTF
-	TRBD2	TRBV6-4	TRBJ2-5	TGTGCCAGCAATAAAGCGGGAGCCCTCCAAGAGACCCAGTACTTC	CASNKAGALQETQYF
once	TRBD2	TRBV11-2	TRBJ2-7	TGTGCCAGCAGCCCCCTCGGCGGGAGGGCCGGGTACGAGCAGTACTTC	CASSPLGGRAGYEQYF
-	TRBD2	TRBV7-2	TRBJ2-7	TGTGCCAGCTGCTCACTAGCGGGGGGGGTCTACGAGCAGTACTTC	CASCSLAGGVYEQYF
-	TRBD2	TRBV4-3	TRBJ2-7	TGCGCCAGCAGCCAAGATTTAGCGGGTCCCTACGAGCAGTACTTC	CASSQDLAGPYEQYF
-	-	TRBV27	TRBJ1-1	TGTGCCACAGGTGTGGGGAACACTGAAGCTTTCTTT	CATGVGNTEAFF
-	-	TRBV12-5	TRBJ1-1	TGTGCTAGTGCCCATAACACTGAAGCTTTCTTT	CASAHNTEAFF
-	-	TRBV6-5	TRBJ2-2	TGTGCCAGCAGCGTAACAGGGCTCGAAACCGGGGAGCTGTTTTTT	CASSVTGLETGELFF
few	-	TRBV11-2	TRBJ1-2	TGTGCCAGCAGCTTGGGAAACTATGGCTACACCTTC	CASSLGNYGYTF
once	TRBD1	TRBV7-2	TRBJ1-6	TGTGCCAGCAGCCGGACAGGGTCTTCACCCCTCCACTTT	CASSRTGSSPLHF
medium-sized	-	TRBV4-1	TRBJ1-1	TGCGCCAGCAGGGGCGTGTTGTTGAACACTGAAGCTTTCTTT	CASRGVLLNTEAFF